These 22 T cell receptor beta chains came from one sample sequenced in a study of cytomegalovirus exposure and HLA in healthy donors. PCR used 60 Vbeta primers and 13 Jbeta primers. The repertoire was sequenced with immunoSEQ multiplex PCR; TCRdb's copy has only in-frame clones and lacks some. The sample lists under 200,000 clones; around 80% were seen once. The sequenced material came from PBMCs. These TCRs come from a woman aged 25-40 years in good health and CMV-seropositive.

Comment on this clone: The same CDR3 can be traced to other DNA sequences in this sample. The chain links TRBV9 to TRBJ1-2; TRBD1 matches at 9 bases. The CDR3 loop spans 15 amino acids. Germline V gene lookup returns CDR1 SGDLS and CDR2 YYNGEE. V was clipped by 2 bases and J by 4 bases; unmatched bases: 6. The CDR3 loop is CASSVGQGIGYGYTF. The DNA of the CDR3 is TGTGCCAGCAGCGTGGGACAGGGAATTGGCTATGGCTACACCTTC.

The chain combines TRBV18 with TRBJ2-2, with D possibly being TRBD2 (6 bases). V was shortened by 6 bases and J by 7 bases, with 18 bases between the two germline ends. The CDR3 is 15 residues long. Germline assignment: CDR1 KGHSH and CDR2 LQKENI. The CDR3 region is CASSTVTRGLGELFF. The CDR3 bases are TGTGCCAGCTCCACAGTTACGCGGGGACTCGGGGAGCTGTTTTTT.

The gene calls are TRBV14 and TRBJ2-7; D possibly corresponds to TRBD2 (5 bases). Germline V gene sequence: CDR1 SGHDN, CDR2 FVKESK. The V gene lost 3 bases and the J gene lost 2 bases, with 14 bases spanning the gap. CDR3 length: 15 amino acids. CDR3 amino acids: CASSQDDYLPYEQYF. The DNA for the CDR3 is TGTGCCAGCAGCCAGGATGACTACTTACCCTACGAGCAGTACTTC. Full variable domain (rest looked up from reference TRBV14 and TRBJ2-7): EAGVTQFPSHSVIEKGQTVTLRCDPISGHDNLYWYRRVMGKEIKFLLHFVKESKQDESGMPNNRFLAERTGGTYSTLKVQPAELEDSGVYFCASSQDDYLPYEQYFGPGTRLTVT.

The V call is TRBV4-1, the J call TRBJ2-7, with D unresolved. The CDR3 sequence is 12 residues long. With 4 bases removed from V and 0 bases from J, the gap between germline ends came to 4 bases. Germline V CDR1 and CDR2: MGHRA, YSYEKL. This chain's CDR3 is CASSRGSYEQYF. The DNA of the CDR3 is TGCGCCAGCAGCCGCGGCTCCTACGAGCAGTACTTC.

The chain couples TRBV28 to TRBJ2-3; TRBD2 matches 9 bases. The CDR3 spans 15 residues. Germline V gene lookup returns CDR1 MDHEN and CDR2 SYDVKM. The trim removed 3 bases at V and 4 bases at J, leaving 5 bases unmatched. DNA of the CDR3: TGTGCCAGCAGTTTCTGGGCTAGCGGGGCAGATACGCAGTATTTT. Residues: CASSFWASGADTQYF.

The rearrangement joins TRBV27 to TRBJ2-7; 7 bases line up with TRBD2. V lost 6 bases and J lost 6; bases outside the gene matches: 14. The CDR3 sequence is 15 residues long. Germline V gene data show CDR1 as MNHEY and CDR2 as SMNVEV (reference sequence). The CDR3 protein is CASSFGAGTAGEQYF. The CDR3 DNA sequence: TGTGCCAGCAGCTTTGGAGCGGGAACGGCCGGCGAGCAGTACTTC.

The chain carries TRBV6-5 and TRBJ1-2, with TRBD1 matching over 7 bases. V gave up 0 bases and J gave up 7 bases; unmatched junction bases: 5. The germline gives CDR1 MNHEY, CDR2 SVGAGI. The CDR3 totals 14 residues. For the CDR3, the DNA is TGTGCCAGCAGTTACTCACAGGGGCAGGGTGGCTACACCTTC. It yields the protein CASSYSQGQGGYTF.

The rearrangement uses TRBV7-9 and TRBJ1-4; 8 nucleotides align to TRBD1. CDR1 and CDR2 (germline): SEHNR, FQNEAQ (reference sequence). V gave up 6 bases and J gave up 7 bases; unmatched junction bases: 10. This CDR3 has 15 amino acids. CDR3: CASSQTGTGGEKLFF. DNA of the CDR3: TGTGCCAGCAGTCAGACCGGGACAGGCGGTGAAAAACTGTTTTTT.

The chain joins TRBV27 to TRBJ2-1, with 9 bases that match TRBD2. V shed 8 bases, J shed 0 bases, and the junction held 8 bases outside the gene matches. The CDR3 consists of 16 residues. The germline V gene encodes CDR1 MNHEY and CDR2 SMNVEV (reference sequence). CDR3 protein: CASRIAGESSYNEQFF. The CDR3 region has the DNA TGTGCCAGCCGAATAGCGGGAGAGAGCTCCTACAATGAGCAGTTCTTC.

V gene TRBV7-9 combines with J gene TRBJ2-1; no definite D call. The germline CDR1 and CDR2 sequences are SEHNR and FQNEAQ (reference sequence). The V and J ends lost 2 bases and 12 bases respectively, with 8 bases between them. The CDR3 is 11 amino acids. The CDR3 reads CASSLQMAQFF. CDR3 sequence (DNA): TGTGCCAGCAGCTTACAAATGGCGCAGTTCTTC.

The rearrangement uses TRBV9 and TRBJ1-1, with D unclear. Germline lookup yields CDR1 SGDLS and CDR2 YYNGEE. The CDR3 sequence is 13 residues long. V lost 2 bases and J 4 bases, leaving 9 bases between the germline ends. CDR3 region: CASSVSQSTEAFF. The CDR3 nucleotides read TGTGCCAGCAGCGTTTCACAGAGCACTGAAGCTTTCTTT.

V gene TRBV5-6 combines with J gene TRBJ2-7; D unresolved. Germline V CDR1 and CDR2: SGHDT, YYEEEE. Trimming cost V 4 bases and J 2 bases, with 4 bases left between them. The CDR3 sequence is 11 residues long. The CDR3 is CASSLTYEQYF. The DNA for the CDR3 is TGTGCCAGCAGCCTTACCTACGAGCAGTACTTC.

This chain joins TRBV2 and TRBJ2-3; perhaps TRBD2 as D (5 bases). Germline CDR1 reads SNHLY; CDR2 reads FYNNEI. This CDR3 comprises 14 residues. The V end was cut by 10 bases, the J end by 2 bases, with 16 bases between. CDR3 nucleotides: TGTGCCACCCTGAGGGCGGTCTACACAGATACGCAGTATTTT. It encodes CATLRAVYTDTQYF.

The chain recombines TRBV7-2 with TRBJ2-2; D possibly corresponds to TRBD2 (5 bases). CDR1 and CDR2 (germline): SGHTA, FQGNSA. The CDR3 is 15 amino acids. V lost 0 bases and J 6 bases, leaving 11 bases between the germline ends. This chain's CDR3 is CASSLAQAAAGELFF. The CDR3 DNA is TGTGCCAGCAGCTTAGCCCAGGCAGCGGCCGGGGAGCTGTTTTTT.

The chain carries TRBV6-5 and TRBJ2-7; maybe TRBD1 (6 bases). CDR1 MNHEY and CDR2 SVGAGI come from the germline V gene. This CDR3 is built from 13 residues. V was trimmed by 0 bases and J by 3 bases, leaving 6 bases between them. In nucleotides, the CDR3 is TGTGCCAGCAGTTACTCGACAGGCTACGAGCAGTACTTC. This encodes CASSYSTGYEQYF.

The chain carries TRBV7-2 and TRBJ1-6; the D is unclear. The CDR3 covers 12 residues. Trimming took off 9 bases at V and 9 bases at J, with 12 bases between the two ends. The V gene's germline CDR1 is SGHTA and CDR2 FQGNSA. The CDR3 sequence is CASGSDFSPLHF. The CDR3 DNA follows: TGTGCCAGTGGGTCAGACTTTTCACCCCTCCACTTT.

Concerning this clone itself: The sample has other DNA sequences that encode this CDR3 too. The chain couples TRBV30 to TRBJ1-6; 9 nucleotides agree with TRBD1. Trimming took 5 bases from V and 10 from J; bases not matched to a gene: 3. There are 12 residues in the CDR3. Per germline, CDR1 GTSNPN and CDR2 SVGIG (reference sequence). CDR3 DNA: TGTGCCTGGGACAGGGGGGAATCACCCCTCCACTTT. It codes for CAWDRGESPLHF.

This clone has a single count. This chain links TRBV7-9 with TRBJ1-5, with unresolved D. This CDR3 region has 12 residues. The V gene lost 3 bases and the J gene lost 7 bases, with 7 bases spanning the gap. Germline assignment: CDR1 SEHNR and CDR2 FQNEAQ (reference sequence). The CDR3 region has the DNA TGTGCCAGCAGCTTCGCGGGGCAGCCCCAGCATTTT. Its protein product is CASSFAGQPQHF.

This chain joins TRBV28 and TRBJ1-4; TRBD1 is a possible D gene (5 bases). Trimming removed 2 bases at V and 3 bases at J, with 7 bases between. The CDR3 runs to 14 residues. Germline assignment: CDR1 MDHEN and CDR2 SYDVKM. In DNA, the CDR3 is TGTGCCAGCAGTTTAGCAGGGCCTAATGAAAAACTGTTTTTT. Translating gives CASSLAGPNEKLFF.

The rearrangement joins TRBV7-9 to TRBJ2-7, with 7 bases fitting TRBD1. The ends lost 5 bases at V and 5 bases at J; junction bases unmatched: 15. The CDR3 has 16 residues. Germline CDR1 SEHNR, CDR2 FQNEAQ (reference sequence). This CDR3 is CASSLSTGAGWHEQYF. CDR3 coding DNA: TGTGCCAGCAGCCTAAGTACAGGGGCCGGTTGGCACGAGCAGTACTTC.

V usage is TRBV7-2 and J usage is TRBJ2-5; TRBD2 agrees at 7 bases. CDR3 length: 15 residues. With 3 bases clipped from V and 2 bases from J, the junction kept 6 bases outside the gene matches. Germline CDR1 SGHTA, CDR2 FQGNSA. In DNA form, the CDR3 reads TGTGCCAGCAGCTTTAACGCGGGGGTACAAGAGACCCAGTACTTC. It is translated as CASSFNAGVQETQYF.

Here the CDR3 reads CASSKTGANEKLFF. CDR3 DNA sequence: TGTGCCAGCAGCAAGACAGGGGCAAATGAAAAACTGTTTTTT. The chain recombines TRBV2 with TRBJ1-4; 8 nucleotides line up with TRBD1. The V and J ends lost 6 bases and 5 bases, in that order; junction bases with no gene match: 5. Germline V gene sequence: CDR1 SNHLY, CDR2 FYNNEI. The CDR3 runs 14 residues.